This TCR beta chain originates from a study of graft-versus-host responses after intestinal transplantation. For the study at large: Anti-thymocyte globulin served as induction for all recipients, who then took tacrolimus and steroids for approximately three years.

A word on this clone: What it recognizes is unknown.

Profiling relied on immunoSEQ multiplex PCR, and the TCRdb table lists in-frame clones only, not all of them. The sample lists 90,000 to 150,000 clones, about 93% occurring once. Study-level results: Subjects displaying graft-donor T cell macrochimerism possessed elevated graft-versus-host to host-versus-graft clonal ratios inside allografts. The authors found GvH clones in recipient marrow, some appearing first in ileum or blood.

V was trimmed by 0 bases and J by 2 bases, leaving 7 bases between them. This CDR3 contains 14 residues. CDR1 SGHRS and CDR2 YFSETQ come from the germline V gene. This chain joins TRBV5-1 and TRBJ2-3, with D possibly TRBD2 on 6 matching bases. Sequenced here: unstimulated CD4+ T cells sorted from spleen or lymph node cells, sampled before intestinal transplant. The receptor comes from a human donor who received an intestinal transplant. The CDR3 region has the DNA TGCGCCAGCAGCTTGGGGGGGGACACAGATACGCAGTATTTT. Its translation: CASSLGGDTDTQYF.